The rows below give T cell receptor beta chains drawn from one sample of a study of shared clonotypes between healthy human individuals. Here immunoSEQ multiplex PCR was the method, and the copy in TCRdb shows in-frame clones only, minus some. The sample holds 2 million to 2.5 million clones, 90% to 96% seen once. The specimen sequenced was naive CD4+ T cells sorted from blood. The receptors derive from a man between 18 and 29 years old in good health. Both conserved end residues are part of each CDR3. Fields, in order: J gene, D gene, CDR3 length, V gene, clone size, CDR3 protein, CDR3 DNA. The D gene is left open where the match is weak. Clone size is stated in some rows and not others, as once, few, many or a class when expanded.

TRBJ2-1,TRBD2,14,TRBV5-5,.,CASSFWLAESEQFF,TGTGCCAGCAGCTTTTGGCTAGCGGAGTCCGAGCAGTTCTTC
TRBJ2-1,TRBD2,17,TRBV6-4,.,CASSVRGERTNHNEQFF,TGTGCCAGCAGTGTCCGGGGGGAGCGCACCAACCACAATGAGCAGTTCTTC
TRBJ2-2,.,15,TRBV7-9,.,CASSWVELNTGELFF,TGTGCCAGCAGCTGGGTGGAGCTGAACACCGGGGAGCTGTTTTTT
TRBJ1-2,.,14,TRBV30,.,CAWSAWGNNYGYTF,TGTGCCTGGAGTGCCTGGGGCAATAACTATGGCTACACCTTC
TRBJ1-1,.,13,TRBV18,.,CASSPPGGTEAFF,TGTGCCAGCTCACCACCGGGGGGGACTGAAGCTTTCTTT
TRBJ2-3,.,15,TRBV27,once,CASSPREGVTDTQYF,TGTGCCAGCAGCCCCCGTGAGGGGGTCACAGATACGCAGTATTTT
TRBJ1-6,TRBD1,15,TRBV4-1,.,CASSQADRGNSPLHF,TGCGCCAGCAGCCAGGCTGACAGGGGTAATTCACCCCTCCACTTT
TRBJ1-1,TRBD1,14,TRBV5-6,.,CASSWDRGNTEAFF,TGTGCCAGCAGCTGGGACAGGGGGAACACTGAAGCTTTCTTT
TRBJ2-3,.,12,TRBV5-1,once,CASKVGPDTQYF,TGCGCCAGCAAGGTGGGGCCAGATACGCAGTATTTT
TRBJ2-3,.,14,TRBV5-1,few,CASRTDPSTDTQYF,TGCGCCAGCCGGACAGACCCGAGCACAGATACGCAGTATTTT
TRBJ1-2,.,13,TRBV2,.,CASSEPKVYGYTF,TGTGCCAGCAGTGAACCGAAAGTCTATGGCTACACCTTC
TRBJ2-2,TRBD1,16,TRBV7-2,.,CASSRTTGGKTGELFF,TGTGCCAGCAGCCGTACTACAGGGGGCAAGACCGGGGAGCTGTTTTTT
TRBJ1-2,.,14,TRBV28,.,CASSPGTVRSGYTF,TGTGCCAGCAGTCCAGGGACGGTCCGAAGTGGCTACACCTTC
TRBJ2-3,TRBD2,17,TRBV5-6,.,CASSLGASGTRADTQYF,TGTGCCAGCAGCTTGGGGGCTAGCGGAACCCGAGCAGATACGCAGTATTTT
TRBJ1-6,.,14,TRBV25-1,once,CASSQTGFNSPLHF,TGTGCCAGCAGCCAAACAGGGTTTAATTCACCCCTCCACTTT
TRBJ1-1,.,15,TRBV6-6,once,CASSEGEGMNTEAFF,TGTGCCAGCAGCGAGGGGGAGGGAATGAACACTGAAGCTTTCTTT
TRBJ1-1,.,14,TRBV4-1,once,CASSQPRGSTEAFF,TGCGCCAGCAGCCAACCACGGGGGAGCACTGAAGCTTTCTTT
TRBJ2-7,.,15,TRBV9,.,CASSVAGGFSYEQYF,TGTGCCAGCAGCGTAGCCGGGGGATTCTCCTACGAGCAGTACTTC
TRBJ1-3,.,14,TRBV7-2,.,CASSSFGSGNTIYF,TGTGCCAGCAGCTCCTTTGGGTCTGGAAACACCATATATTTT
TRBJ2-1,.,15,TRBV6-1,once,CASRAGSRRENEQFF,TGTGCCAGCAGAGCAGGGAGCCGACGTGAGAATGAGCAGTTCTTC
TRBJ2-7,.,11,TRBV28,.,CASSSPYEQYF,TGTGCCAGCAGTTCGCCTTACGAGCAGTACTTC
TRBJ1-4,.,17,TRBV9,.,CASSLTPSGAGSEKLFF,TGTGCCAGCAGCTTAACCCCATCCGGGGCGGGGAGTGAAAAACTGTTTTTT